The 25 T cell receptor beta chains below come from one sample, sequenced in a study of Ad26.COV2.S vaccination and SARS-CoV-2 variants (dated by TCRdb to the early 2020s). The library relied on the immunoSEQ multiplex PCR assay. Held by TCRdb, this immuneACCESS table contains in-frame sequences only and omits some clones. Under half of the omission traces to an unresolved V gene where checked; the cause of the rest is unknown. This sample lists about 480,000 clones; approximately 88% were detected once. The leading ten clones occupy 9.5% to 15% of the sample. The meaning of the sample's treatment or condition label: roughly 20 received Ad26.COV2.S at low or high dose, single or two shots; roughly 5 received placebo; per-sample allocation not given. Repertoires of vaccine and placebo recipients were sequenced from samples collected on day 63 after the first injection. Here the sequenced sample was peripheral blood, taken in a trial of Ad26.COV2.S vaccine versus placebo. The origin of the receptors is a person between 18 and 60 years old who received the Ad26.COV2.S COVID-19 vaccine or a placebo.

The chain is built from TRBV30 and TRBJ1-3; D gene unclear. The CDR3 runs 11 residues. The germline CDR1 and CDR2 sequences are GTSNPN and SVGIG (reference sequence). CDR3 coding DNA: TGTGCTTTGACCACCGGAAACACCATATATTTT. Protein: CALTTGNTIYF.

V is TRBV28 and J is TRBJ1-5; maybe TRBD1 (5 bases). Germline V lookup: CDR1 MDHEN, CDR2 SYDVKM. Deletions cut 2 bases from V and 1 base from J, with 12 bases between. The CDR3 extends over 16 amino acids. The CDR3 region has the DNA TGTGCCAGCAGTTTAGGTGGGGGGGTAAGCAATCAGCCCCAGCATTTT. It specifies CASSLGGGVSNQPQHF.

J is TRBJ1-5 and V is TRBV19; 8 positions agree with TRBD1. The length of the CDR3 is 15 residues. V dropped 5 bases and J dropped 5; count of bases not matched to a gene: 8. From germline, CDR1 is LNHDA and CDR2 SQIVND (reference sequence). The CDR3 nucleotides read TGTGCCAGTAGTTTCTCAGGGGGCGGCCATCAGCCCCAGCATTTT. Translating it yields CASSFSGGGHQPQHF. Using reference TRBV19 and TRBJ1-5 for the parts outside the CDR3, the full variable domain is DGGITQSPKYLFRKEGQNVTLSCEQNLNHDAMYWYRQDPGQGLRLIYYSQIVNDFQKGDIAEGYSVSREKKESFPLTVTSAQKNPTAFYLCASSFSGGGHQPQHFGDGTRLSIL.

This chain links TRBV10-3 with TRBJ2-1; perhaps TRBD1 as D (6 bases). The CDR3 is 17 residues long. Trimming took 2 bases from V and 0 from J, leaving 14 bases between them. Germline CDR1 reads ENHRY; CDR2 reads SYGVKD. DNA for the CDR3: TGTGCCATCAGTGAGAACCCAACAGGGAACTCCTACAATGAGCAGTTCTTC. It codes for CAISENPTGNSYNEQFF.

This clone has a handful of counts. The gene calls are TRBV14 and TRBJ2-7; D is unclear. The length of the CDR3 is 11 residues. Trimming cost V 8 bases and J 3 bases, with 8 bases left between them. The germline V gene encodes CDR1 SGHDN and CDR2 FVKESK. The CDR3 region is CASPSGYEQYF. The CDR3 DNA is TGTGCCAGCCCGTCAGGCTACGAGCAGTACTTC. Full variable domain (rest looked up from reference TRBV14 and TRBJ2-7): EAGVTQFPSHSVIEKGQTVTLRCDPISGHDNLYWYRRVMGKEIKFLLHFVKESKQDESGMPNNRFLAERTGGTYSTLKVQPAELEDSGVYFCASPSGYEQYFGPGTRLTVT.

The V gene is TRBV28, the J gene TRBJ1-2; a weak D match, TRBD1 (5 bases). V was shortened by 5 bases and J by 8 bases, with 18 bases between the two germline ends. The CDR3 totals 14 residues. Germline CDR1 MDHEN, CDR2 SYDVKM. Here the CDR3 reads CASSVEGRAGGYTF. Here the CDR3 DNA reads TGTGCCAGCAGTGTCGAGGGGCGCGCTGGAGGCTACACCTTC.

V is TRBV19 and J is TRBJ1-5; TRBD1 agrees at 8 bases. This CDR3 comprises 13 residues. V dropped 10 bases and J dropped 9; count of bases not matched to a gene: 11. CDR1 is LNHDA, CDR2 SQIVND, per germline (reference sequence). The CDR3 bases are TGTGCCACTTCAGACAGGGGATTCTCGCCCCAGCATTTT. It translates to CATSDRGFSPQHF.

This clone showed up just once. The chain employs TRBV7-9 and TRBJ2-1; possibly TRBD2 for D (5 bases). V lost 7 bases and J lost 3, with 13 bases in between. The CDR3 has 14 amino acids. Germline V CDR1 and CDR2: SEHNR, FQNEAQ (reference sequence). CDR3 residues: CASTPADYYNEQFF. The CDR3 nucleotides are TGTGCCAGCACCCCGGCCGACTACTACAATGAGCAGTTCTTC.

This chain connects TRBV9 to TRBJ1-6; D gene uncertain. Germline values: CDR1 SGDLS, CDR2 YYNGEE. The CDR3 is 13 amino acids. Deletions cut 0 bases from V and 7 bases from J, with 5 bases between. In DNA form, the CDR3 reads TGTGCCAGCAGCGTAGAACTGAATTCACCCCTCCACTTT. It codes for CASSVELNSPLHF.

The chain joins TRBV6-2 or TRBV6-3 to TRBJ1-5; D call uncertain. Germline values: CDR1 MNHEY, CDR2 SVGEGT. The CDR3 runs 12 residues. Trimming removed 5 bases at V and 8 bases at J, with 10 bases between. The chain's CDR3 is CASSNPPKPQHF. The CDR3 bases are TGTGCCAGCAGTAACCCCCCGAAGCCCCAGCATTTT.

The chain uses TRBV5-6 and TRBJ2-1; unclear D gene. V was clipped by 2 bases and J by 9 bases, with 6 bases between them. CDR3 length: 11 amino acids. Germline-derived CDR1 and CDR2 are SGHDT and YYEEEE. This CDR3 is CASSFRSEQFF. The CDR3 coding sequence is TGTGCCAGCAGCTTTAGGAGTGAGCAGTTCTTC.

The CDR3 spells CASSSGTGGYRNTEAFF. The DNA for the CDR3 is TGTGCCAGCAGTTCGGGGACAGGGGGGTACAGAAACACTGAAGCTTTCTTT. The chain recombines TRBV28 with TRBJ1-1; 11 nucleotides align to TRBD1. V lost 4 bases, J lost 2 bases, and 9 bases stayed unmatched. The CDR3 has 17 residues. CDR1 is MDHEN and CDR2 is SYDVKM in the germline V gene.

The chain has TRBV19 and TRBJ1-1; D is perhaps TRBD1 (5 bases). V was pared by 4 bases and J by 10 bases, with 10 bases between. There are 11 residues in the CDR3. Germline assignment: CDR1 LNHDA and CDR2 SQIVND (reference sequence). The CDR3 DNA reads TGTGCCAGTAGTAGGGACGGTCGAGCTTTCTTT. Translation gives CASSRDGRAFF.

The J gene is TRBJ1-5, the V gene TRBV7-2, with TRBD1 matching over 9 bases. Trimming took 5 bases from V and 0 from J; bases not matched to a gene: 8. The CDR3 extends over 17 amino acids. The V gene's germline CDR1 is SGHTA and CDR2 FQGNSA. CDR3 nucleotide sequence: TGTGCCAGCAGCCCCCGGACAGGGGCCTTTAGCAATCAGCCCCAGCATTTT. Its translation is CASSPRTGAFSNQPQHF.

This chain joins TRBV3-1 (or the pseudogene TRBV3-2) and TRBJ1-1; D possibly corresponds to TRBD1 (6 bases). CDR3 length: 17 residues. Germline values: CDR1 LGHDT, CDR2 YNNKEL (reference sequence). V gave up 2 bases and J gave up 1 base, with 17 bases separating them. DNA for the CDR3: TGTGCCAGCAGCCAATTCCCGGGGGCATTCGGGAACACTGAAGCTTTCTTT. It specifies CASSQFPGAFGNTEAFF.

This clone was seen more than once but under ten times. V usage is TRBV30 and J usage is TRBJ2-4, with D perhaps TRBD2 (6 bases). In germline, CDR1 is GTSNPN, CDR2 SVGIG (reference sequence). This CDR3 spans 15 amino acids. V was cut by 4 bases and J by 3 bases, with 16 bases left in between. The CDR3 loop is CAWMGGRSDKNIQYF. In nucleotides, the CDR3 is TGTGCCTGGATGGGGGGACGTTCGGACAAAAACATTCAGTACTTC.

This chain uses TRBV4-1 with TRBJ2-7; D possibly matches TRBD1 or TRBD2 (5 bases each). The length of the CDR3 is 17 residues. The germline V gene encodes CDR1 MGHRA and CDR2 YSYEKL. Trimming took 0 bases from V and 4 from J, leaving 19 bases between them. The CDR3 DNA reads TGCGCCAGCAGCCAAGAGCCCCCCGGGGCAAGAGATTACGAGCAGTACTTC. Translation: CASSQEPPGARDYEQYF.

The rearrangement uses TRBV6-5 and TRBJ2-2; 7 nucleotides line up with TRBD2. This CDR3 contains 13 residues. The germline V gene has CDR1 MNHEY and CDR2 SVGAGI. Unmatched junction bases numbered 2, after V lost 4 bases and J lost 6 bases. In nucleotides, the CDR3 is TGTGCCAGCAGTTTAGGACTAGCCGGGGAGCTGTTTTTT. Translation: CASSLGLAGELFF.

The rearrangement links TRBV5-4 to TRBJ1-6; D call uncertain. The CDR3 has 13 amino acids. The V gene's germline CDR1 is SGHNT and CDR2 YYREEE (reference sequence). Trimming shortened V by 9 bases and J by 7 bases, and 14 bases separated the two germline ends. Here the CDR3 reads CATTPRDNSPLHF. Written as DNA, the CDR3 is TGTGCCACCACCCCCCGCGACAATTCACCCCTCCACTTT.

This chain connects TRBV19 to TRBJ2-1; D ambiguous. The CDR3 totals 13 residues. V was shortened by 5 bases and J by 12 bases, with 17 bases between the two germline ends. Germline V gene lookup returns CDR1 LNHDA and CDR2 SQIVND (reference sequence). DNA for the CDR3: TGTGCCAGTAGTTCGAGTAGGGTTATCGGGCAGTTCTTC. It translates to CASSSSRVIGQFF.

This chain uses TRBV7-2 with TRBJ2-2, with D perhaps being TRBD1 or TRBD2 (6 bases each). This CDR3 has 16 amino acids. V was trimmed by 5 bases and J by 4 bases, leaving 17 bases between them. Germline-derived CDR1 and CDR2 are SGHTA and FQGNSA. CDR3 amino acids: CASSQRGDMPTGELFF. In DNA, the CDR3 is TGTGCCAGCAGCCAAAGGGGGGACATGCCCACCGGGGAGCTGTTTTTT.

The V gene is TRBV7-9, the J gene TRBJ2-1; D is ambiguous. With 0 bases removed from V and 8 bases from J, the gap between germline ends came to 8 bases. Germline CDR1 SEHNR, CDR2 FQNEAQ (reference sequence). The CDR3 sequence is 13 residues long. CDR3 in DNA: TGTGCCAGCAGCTTAGCGGGAATCTATGAGCAGTTCTTC. Its translation: CASSLAGIYEQFF.

The chain has TRBV27 and TRBJ1-4, with TRBD1 as a possible D gene (6 bases). The CDR3 is 14 residues long. Germline V gene lookup returns CDR1 MNHEY and CDR2 SMNVEV (reference sequence). V dropped 6 bases and J dropped 5 bases, with 13 bases sitting between them. The DNA for the CDR3 is TGTGCCAGCAGCCAGCTCGGACAGAATGAAAAACTGTTTTTT. It is translated as CASSQLGQNEKLFF.

This sequence joins TRBV7-3 and TRBJ2-7; 11 bases line up with TRBD2. V trimming: 5 bases; J trimming: 0 bases; junction bases outside the gene matches: 12. Germline CDR1 and CDR2: SGHTA and FQGTGA. This CDR3 comprises 18 residues. The CDR3 DNA reads TGTGCCAGCAGCCCTCGCACGACTAGCGGGGACAGCTCCTACGAGCAGTACTTC. This gives the protein CASSPRTTSGDSSYEQYF.

The rearrangement links TRBV19 to TRBJ2-2; 7 nucleotides agree with TRBD2. Per germline, CDR1 LNHDA and CDR2 SQIVND (reference sequence). V was pared by 6 bases and J by 6 bases, with 10 bases of the junction left unmatched. This CDR3 has 15 residues. The CDR3 is CASSASGRSAGELFF. The CDR3 DNA is TGTGCCAGTAGCGCCTCCGGGAGGTCAGCCGGGGAGCTGTTTTTT.